These 15 T cell receptor beta chains share one sample of origin, sequenced in a study of CD8 T cells in acute hepatitis C reinfection. Time point meaning: naive CD8 control sorted from an acute-time-point sample. Sequencing used immunoSEQ multiplex PCR; TCRdb keeps in-frame clones, though not all of them. The table records approximately 40,000 clones, approximately 85% of them present only once. The specimen was naive CD8+ T cells from PBMCs. The source is a woman aged 18 to 35 who spontaneously cleared hepatitis C infection.

V usage is TRBV5-3 and J usage is TRBJ2-2; D call uncertain. TRBV5-3 is marked as an open reading frame, function uncertain. The CDR3 loop spans 17 amino acids. The ends were cut back, 4 bases at V and 0 bases at J, with 16 bases in the middle. The CDR3 DNA reads as TGTGCCAGAAGCCAGATATGGGCCCACGCGAACACCGGGGAGCTGTTTTTT. This gives the protein CARSQIWAHANTGELFF.

The chain combines TRBV27 with TRBJ2-1; 12 bases are shared with TRBD2. CDR1 is MNHEY and CDR2 is SMNVEV in the germline V gene (reference sequence). Trimming cost V 5 bases and J 5 bases; bases outside gene matches: 4. The length of the CDR3 is 15 residues. The CDR3 loop is CASSLAGGPNNEQFF. In DNA, the CDR3 is TGTGCCAGCAGTCTAGCGGGAGGGCCGAACAATGAGCAGTTCTTC.

V is TRBV27 and J is TRBJ2-2; tentative D call: TRBD1 (6 bases). The CDR3 extends over 16 amino acids. V shed 1 base and J shed 0 bases, with 9 bases lying between them. Germline-derived CDR1 and CDR2 are MNHEY and SMNVEV (reference sequence). CDR3: CASSLFAGANTGELFF. For the CDR3, the DNA is TGTGCCAGCAGTTTATTCGCAGGGGCGAACACCGGGGAGCTGTTTTTT.

The V and J genes are TRBV7-8 and TRBJ2-7; no clear D. This CDR3 comprises 11 residues. Germline loops: CDR1 SGHVS, CDR2 FQNEAQ. V was pared by 8 bases and J by 7 bases, with 12 bases between. CDR3 amino acids: CASSTPLEQYF. The CDR3 bases are TGTGCCAGCTCGACCCCACTGGAGCAGTACTTC.

The genes are TRBV5-6 and TRBJ2-1; D remains unclear. Germline assignment: CDR1 SGHDT and CDR2 YYEEEE. V lost 2 bases to trimming and J lost 0 bases, with 9 bases between them. The CDR3 length is 15 residues. The CDR3 sequence: CASSFGVSSYNEQFF. CDR3 bases: TGTGCCAGCAGCTTTGGGGTCAGCTCCTACAATGAGCAGTTCTTC.

V usage is TRBV7-2 and J usage is TRBJ2-3; TRBD2 agrees at 7 bases. The germline gives CDR1 SGHTA, CDR2 FQGNSA. J gave up 2 bases and V 5 bases, and 7 bases lay outside the gene matches. The CDR3 has 15 amino acids. The CDR3 protein is CASSETSYFTDTQYF. CDR3 DNA: TGTGCCAGCAGCGAGACTAGCTATTTCACAGATACGCAGTATTTT.

The rearrangement uses TRBV9 and TRBJ2-1; 10 bases map to TRBD2. The trim removed 0 bases at V and 4 bases at J, leaving 10 bases unmatched. The germline gives CDR1 SGDLS, CDR2 YYNGEE. This CDR3 is built from 18 residues. The CDR3 region is CASSVVPFTSGTYNEQFF. CDR3 sequence (DNA): TGTGCCAGCAGCGTAGTCCCTTTTACTAGCGGGACTTACAATGAGCAGTTCTTC.

The DNA for the CDR3 is TGTGCCAGCAGTTCGACCCTTGGGAACACTGAAGCTTTCTTT. Amino acids: CASSSTLGNTEAFF. The chain employs TRBV6-1 and TRBJ1-1; no reliable D call. This CDR3 contains 14 residues. V dropped 5 bases and J dropped 1 base, with 11 bases sitting between them. Germline V gene data show CDR1 as MNHNS and CDR2 as SASEGT.

J is TRBJ2-1 and V is TRBV19, with 12 nucleotides matching TRBD2. The germline gives CDR1 LNHDA, CDR2 SQIVND (reference sequence). V lost 1 base, J lost 1 base, and 5 bases stayed unmatched. The CDR3 is 18 amino acids. The CDR3 DNA follows: TGTGCCAGTAGTATAGGGGGACTAGCGGGCTCTTCCTACAATGAGCAGTTCTTC. Residues: CASSIGGLAGSSYNEQFF.

CDR3 sequence: CASSPGGIENEQFF. The CDR3 DNA reads TGTGCCAGCTCTCCCGGGGGGATTGAAAATGAGCAGTTCTTC. The J gene is TRBJ2-1, the V gene TRBV27; 7 nucleotides align to TRBD2. After removal of 8 bases from V and 7 bases from J, the junction contained 11 bases not matched to a gene. Per germline, CDR1 MNHEY and CDR2 SMNVEV (reference sequence). The CDR3 length is 14 residues.

The rearrangement joins TRBV10-1 to TRBJ2-1; 14 nucleotides line up with TRBD2. Trimming at V came to 4 bases and at J to 9 bases, leaving 5 bases not matched to a gene. Germline V gives CDR1 WNHNN, CDR2 SYGVQD (reference sequence). The CDR3 length is 15 residues. CDR3 DNA: TGCGCCAGCAGTGTGACTAGCGGGAGGGCCAGTGAGCAGTTCTTC. Amino acid sequence: CASSVTSGRASEQFF.

The V gene is TRBV27, the J gene TRBJ2-1; the D call may be TRBD1 or TRBD2 (5 bases each). The CDR3 is 12 amino acids. Trimming took off 7 bases at V and 6 bases at J, with 10 bases between the two ends. Looked up from germline, CDR1 is MNHEY and CDR2 is SMNVEV (reference sequence). This CDR3 reads CASTGTGNEQFF. The DNA of the CDR3 is TGTGCCAGCACCGGGACCGGCAATGAGCAGTTCTTC.

This clone was counted between two and nine times. The chain combines TRBV2 with TRBJ2-7; D is perhaps TRBD2 (7 bases). Germline V CDR1 and CDR2: SNHLY, FYNNEI. The CDR3 runs to 13 residues. Trimming pared 11 bases from V and 5 bases from J, leaving 19 bases between. CDR3 region: CAGRGGNNDEQYF. CDR3 DNA sequence: TGTGCCGGTAGGGGGGGAAATAACGACGAGCAGTACTTC.

The J gene is TRBJ2-2, the V gene TRBV2, with 11 nucleotides matching TRBD1. The CDR3 consists of 17 residues. Germline values: CDR1 SNHLY, CDR2 FYNNEI. V dropped 4 bases and J dropped 5; count of bases not matched to a gene: 9. In DNA form, the CDR3 reads TGTGCCAGCAGTGCCACCGGACAGGGGGCGAGGACCGGGGAGCTGTTTTTT. Translation gives CASSATGQGARTGELFF.

In its sample, this clone was seen a few times. The chain links TRBV20-1 to TRBJ1-5; D unresolved. The germline V gene encodes CDR1 DFQATT and CDR2 SNEGSKA (reference sequence). This CDR3 has 11 amino acids. Trimming removed 5 bases at V and 10 bases at J, with 12 bases between. CDR3 in amino acids: CSAEALSPQHF. The CDR3 DNA sequence: TGCAGTGCTGAGGCCCTTTCTCCCCAGCATTTT.